This is a list of T cell receptor beta chains from one sample in a study of T cells after yellow fever vaccination. Each CDR3 protein gets one entry after TCRdb re-called the 5' RACE reads with MiXCR. The top ten clones hold around 17% of a sample with under 600,000 distinct CDR3 sequences, 21% of them seen once. The specimen comprised PBMCs, sampled approximately 22 days after the first yellow fever vaccination. The receptors were gathered from a man between 18 and 35 years old who received the YFV17D yellow fever vaccine. Each CDR3 is given with its conserved first and last residue. D genes are given only for firm matches. For some rows the clone size is stated as once, few or many, or as a class when expanded; others skip it.

d_call	j_call	clone_size	v_call	cdr3_nt	cdr3_aa
-	TRBJ2-5	-	TRBV7-3	TGTGCCAGCAGCGGGGGGCTCGAGGAGACCCAGTACTTC	CASSGGLEETQYF
-	TRBJ2-3	few	TRBV4-2	TGTGCCAGCAGACCTGGCCCCAGCACAGATACGCAGTATTTT	CASRPGPSTDTQYF
TRBD1	TRBJ2-3	-	TRBV9	TGTGCCAGCAGCGTAGTAGGACAGGGCACAGATACGCAGTATTTT	CASSVVGQGTDTQYF
TRBD2	TRBJ2-5	-	TRBV4-1	TGCGCCAGCAGCCAAGTGGGACTAGCGGGGGCCCAGTACTTC	CASSQVGLAGAQYF
-	TRBJ1-4	-	TRBV4-3	TGCGCCAGCAGCCAAGGCAGTGGTTCTGATGAAAAACTGTTTTTT	CASSQGSGSDEKLFF
-	TRBJ1-1	few	TRBV9	TGTGCCAGCAGCGTAGACGGTGGTGCTTTGGTTGGCACTGAAGCTTTCTTT	CASSVDGGALVGTEAFF
-	TRBJ2-1	-	TRBV28	TGTGCCAGCACCCCCGCGGACTTTGGCTACAATGAGCAGTTCTTC	CASTPADFGYNEQFF
TRBD2	TRBJ2-3	-	TRBV9	TGTGCCAGCAGCGACGGCGGGAGCGCAGATACGCAGTATTTT	CASSDGGSADTQYF
-	TRBJ1-4	few	TRBV4-3	TGCGCCAGCAGCCAAGGCACGGATCCTGAGGAAAAACTGTTTTTT	CASSQGTDPEEKLFF
-	TRBJ2-7	-	TRBV2	TGTGCCAGCGAAGTTTTAAGGCGGCCCTCCTACGAGCAGTACTTC	CASEVLRRPSYEQYF
-	TRBJ1-5	-	TRBV28	TGTGCCAGCTCCCCGGGGGGGAGGGATCAGCCCCAGCATTTT	CASSPGGRDQPQHF
-	TRBJ2-2	few	TRBV10-1	TGCGCCAGGGCCGGGACAAAGGGTACCGGGGAGCTGTTTTTT	CARAGTKGTGELFF
-	TRBJ2-6	few	TRBV7-3	TGTGCCAGCAGCTTAACAGGTGATACTGGGGCCAACGTCCTGACTTTC	CASSLTGDTGANVLTF
-	TRBJ2-2	few	TRBV29-1	TGCAGCGTTGAAACGAAGGGCACCGGGGAGCTGTTTTTT	CSVETKGTGELFF
TRBD1	TRBJ1-2	-	TRBV7-8	TGTGCCAGCAGCTTAGCCTCTAACTTCGACAGGGGAGGTTATGGCTACACCTTC	CASSLASNFDRGGYGYTF
-	TRBJ2-6	few	TRBV29-1	TGCAGCGCTGCCGTCTGGGGGTCTGGGGCCAACGTCCTGACTTTC	CSAAVWGSGANVLTF
TRBD1	TRBJ1-4	-	TRBV7-8	TGTGCCAGCAGCGCCGGACAGGGAACCAATGAAAAACTGTTTTTT	CASSAGQGTNEKLFF
TRBD1	TRBJ2-2	-	TRBV5-6	TGTGCCAGCAGCTTGATAGGGACAGGGTACTCCGGGGAGCTGTTTTTT	CASSLIGTGYSGELFF
-	TRBJ2-2	-	TRBV6-5	TGTGCCAGCAGTTACTCACCCTCGGCGAACACCGGGGAGCTGTTTTTT	CASSYSPSANTGELFF
TRBD1	TRBJ1-5	-	TRBV19	TGTGCCAGTCGGGACAGGGATTCCTTTCATCAGCCCCAGCATTTT	CASRDRDSFHQPQHF
-	TRBJ2-5	-	TRBV11-2	TGTGCCAGCAGCCATTTTTTGGCGGCGGGGGCCCATCCAGGGACCCAGTACTTC	CASSHFLAAGAHPGTQYF
-	TRBJ1-2	few	TRBV6-1	TGTGCCAGCAGTCGTACAGTCAGGGCCGGCTACACCTTC	CASSRTVRAGYTF
TRBD2	TRBJ2-3	many	TRBV4-1	TGCGCCAGCAGCCTGCTAGCGGGGGTCACAGATACGCAGTATTTT	CASSLLAGVTDTQYF
TRBD1	TRBJ1-2	few	TRBV29-1	TGCAGCGTTGAAGAAACCGACCGAGGACAGGGGGCTTATGGCTACACCTTC	CSVEETDRGQGAYGYTF
TRBD2	TRBJ2-3	-	TRBV6-4	TGTGCCAGCAGTGAGTCGACTAGCCGAAACACAGATACGCAGTATTTT	CASSESTSRNTDTQYF
TRBD1	TRBJ1-4	few	TRBV6-2/TRBV6-3	TGTGCCAGCTCCCCCGGGACAGTCGTCGAAAAACTGTTTTTT	CASSPGTVVEKLFF
-	TRBJ1-2	few	TRBV5-1	TGCGCCAGCAGCCCCGGGGGAACAGGCTACTATGGCTACACCTTC	CASSPGGTGYYGYTF
TRBD2	TRBJ2-2	many	TRBV5-1	TGCGCCAGCAGCTTGGCCAGCGGGGGGGCCGTCACCGGGGAGCTGTTTTTT	CASSLASGGAVTGELFF
-	TRBJ1-1	-	TRBV7-2	TGTGCCAGCAGCTTGGGGACGGCTTACACTGAAGCTTTCTTT	CASSLGTAYTEAFF
-	TRBJ1-2	few	TRBV29-1	TGCAGCGTTGACATTGCGCAGGGACCAAATGGCTACACCTTC	CSVDIAQGPNGYTF
TRBD1	TRBJ2-2	many	TRBV6-1	TGTGCCAGCAGTGAGGACAGGGGTCCCGGGGAGCTGTTTTTT	CASSEDRGPGELFF
TRBD1	TRBJ1-2	-	TRBV12-3/TRBV12-4	TGTGCCAGCAGCCCGGGACAGAGCTATGGCTACACCTTC	CASSPGQSYGYTF
TRBD2	TRBJ2-1	few	TRBV2	TGTGCCAGCAGCGAACTAGCGGGGGGGCCGAATGAGCAGTTCTTC	CASSELAGGPNEQFF
-	TRBJ1-6	-	TRBV5-5	TGTGCCAGCAGCTTGGCCGTCAGTATGTATAATTCACCCCTCCACTTT	CASSLAVSMYNSPLHF
-	TRBJ2-2	-	TRBV12-3/TRBV12-4	TGTGCCAGCAGTTTAGGGGCTAGCATGCCCGGGGAGCTGTTTTTT	CASSLGASMPGELFF
-	TRBJ2-7	-	TRBV25-1	TGTGCCAGCAGTGAATGGGGTGACGGTGGTAGGAACGAGCAGTACTTC	CASSEWGDGGRNEQYF
-	TRBJ2-3	few	TRBV28	TGTGCCAGCCTCGTCCGGGGGGCCATAGATACGCAGTATTTT	CASLVRGAIDTQYF
-	TRBJ2-7	-	TRBV12-3/TRBV12-4	TGTGCCAGCAGTTTAGGAGGGGGGCGCCCCTACGAGCAGTACTTC	CASSLGGGRPYEQYF
TRBD1	TRBJ2-7	-	TRBV5-1	TGCGCCAGCAGCTTACAGGGGGTGGTCGACGAGCAGTACTTC	CASSLQGVVDEQYF
-	TRBJ1-1	few	TRBV4-3	TGCGCCAGCAGCCAAGATGACAATCCGACTCAAGGGTTCTTT	CASSQDDNPTQGFF
-	TRBJ2-7	-	TRBV3-1	TGTGCCAGCAGCCAAGAAGGGGCCTCCTACGAGCAGTACTTC	CASSQEGASYEQYF
-	TRBJ2-3	-	TRBV6-5	TGTGCCAGCAGTTACTCCCCGGGAGATACGCAGTATTTT	CASSYSPGDTQYF
-	TRBJ1-5	-	TRBV20-1	TGCAGTGCTAGAGAAGGGGAAACCGGCAATCAGCCCCAGCATTTT	CSAREGETGNQPQHF
-	TRBJ2-1	few	TRBV9	TGTGCCAGCAGCGCTCCGGGCGGGGGCGTCAATGAGCAGTTCTTC	CASSAPGGGVNEQFF